The 5 T cell receptor beta chains listed next were all sequenced from one sample in a study of T-cell memory formation after mild COVID-19 listed by TCRdb under 2021. The method was 5' RACE. Sequencing was performed on an Illumina NovaSeq 6000. The public reads were reanalyzed by TCRdb: fastp trimming at Q25, MiXCR alignment, in-frame beta chains only. Each CDR3 protein gets just one entry, which takes the most common genes and DNA from the rows behind it. The sample table contains 400,000 to 500,000 distinct CDR3 sequences; only one count was recorded for more than 15% of them. The ten largest clones represent around a fifth of the sample. The material sequenced was PBMCs or a T cell subset sorted from them (not recorded which). These receptors were obtained from a man between 18 and 35 years old who had mild COVID-19 (a few samples of this study predate the infection). The sample titles of this study are shuffled in the database, so cell type and time point are left out; the donor was told from shared clones.

In this sample, this clonotype turned up a few times. CDR3 sequence (DNA): TGTGCCAGCAGTGGGAGGAGGACCCAAGAGACCCAGTACTTC. This sequence encodes CASSGRRTQETQYF. V is TRBV28 and J is TRBJ2-5, with D perhaps TRBD2 (6 bases). The length of the CDR3 is 14 residues. Trimming pared 5 bases from V and 1 base from J, leaving 11 bases between. In germline, CDR1 is MDHEN, CDR2 SYDVKM.

J is TRBJ2-2 and V is TRBV20-1, with 10 bases fitting TRBD2. V dropped 1 base and J dropped 7; count of bases not matched to a gene: 9. The CDR3 contains 16 residues. CDR1 and CDR2 from the germline V gene are DFQATT and SNEGSKA (reference sequence). Here the CDR3 DNA reads TGCAGTGCTAGAGTGGGTAGCGGGGGGACGGACGGGGAGCTGTTTTTT. This gives the protein CSARVGSGGTDGELFF.

A few counts support this clonotype. This chain links TRBV28 with TRBJ2-1, with D possibly matching TRBD2 (6 bases). Trimming removed 3 bases from V and 9 bases from J, with 18 bases in between. Looked up from germline, CDR1 is MDHEN and CDR2 is SYDVKM. This CDR3 is 15 amino acids long. The CDR3 region has the DNA TGTGCCAGCAGTTTGCCTAGCGTCTCCAGAGGTGAGCAGTTCTTC. It translates to CASSLPSVSRGEQFF.

V usage is TRBV5-1 and J usage is TRBJ2-5; D possibly uses TRBD1 or TRBD2 (6 bases each). V was cut by 6 bases and J by 4 bases, with 13 bases left in between. The CDR3 sequence is 13 residues long. Germline values: CDR1 SGHRS, CDR2 YFSETQ. CDR3 sequence (DNA): TGCGCCAGCACCGTAGGGGGGAGAGAGACCCAGTACTTC. Translated, it gives CASTVGGRETQYF.

The rearrangement links TRBV6-6 to TRBJ1-1, with no clear D. The V end was cut by 2 bases, the J end by 3 bases, with 7 bases between. CDR1 is MNHNY, CDR2 SVGAGI, per germline (reference sequence). This CDR3 has 13 residues. CDR3 sequence (DNA): TGTGCCAGCAGTTACGAGGCAGACACTGAAGCTTTCTTT. It encodes CASSYEADTEAFF.